Given below is one TCR beta chain in context. The antigen remains unidentified. The PCR contained 60 Vbeta and 13 Jbeta primers. Assay used: immunoSEQ multiplex PCR; TCRdb lists only in-frame clones, some missing. The table records 100,000 to 150,000 clones, roughly 77% of them present only once. Germline V gives CDR1 SGHTA, CDR2 FQGNSA. The ends were cut back, 5 bases at V and 3 bases at J, with 18 bases in the middle. The CDR3 covers 16 residues. These data belong to a study of cytomegalovirus exposure and HLA in healthy donors. Study-wide points: Being productive about 87% or about 30% of the time was typical of most TCR beta V segments in an earlier analysis. It was reported that the classifier diagnosed cytomegalovirus status with high specificity and sensitivity in both the original and validation cohorts.

Participants comprised healthy donors of bone marrow. This receptor was identified in a middle-aged man in good health and CMV-seronegative. The sequencing input was PBMCs. V gene TRBV7-2 combines with J gene TRBJ2-3, with D perhaps matching TRBD1 (6 bases). CDR3 sequence: CASSPRIQGRTDTQYF. CDR3 nucleotides: TGTGCCAGCAGCCCGAGAATACAGGGTCGGACAGATACGCAGTATTTT.